This TCR beta chain was identified during a study of glioma-infiltrating T cells after dendritic cell vaccination. Only in-frame clones appear in the TCRdb table, and some are missing; sequencing was by immunoSEQ multiplex PCR. The table has fewer than 50,000 clones, approximately 80% seen once; the top ten hold more than 7%. The TCR sequence derives from a human donor with glioblastoma. Source: blood, taken before dendritic cell vaccination.

The CDR3 protein is CASSFRQARYGYTF. CDR3 DNA: TGTGCCAGCAGTTTCCGACAGGCCCGCTATGGCTACACCTTC. The V call is TRBV28, the J call TRBJ1-2; tentatively, D is TRBD1 (6 bases). The CDR3 loop spans 14 amino acids. The V end lost 3 bases, the J end lost 4 bases, and 12 bases lay between the germline ends. CDR1 and CDR2 (germline): MDHEN, SYDVKM.